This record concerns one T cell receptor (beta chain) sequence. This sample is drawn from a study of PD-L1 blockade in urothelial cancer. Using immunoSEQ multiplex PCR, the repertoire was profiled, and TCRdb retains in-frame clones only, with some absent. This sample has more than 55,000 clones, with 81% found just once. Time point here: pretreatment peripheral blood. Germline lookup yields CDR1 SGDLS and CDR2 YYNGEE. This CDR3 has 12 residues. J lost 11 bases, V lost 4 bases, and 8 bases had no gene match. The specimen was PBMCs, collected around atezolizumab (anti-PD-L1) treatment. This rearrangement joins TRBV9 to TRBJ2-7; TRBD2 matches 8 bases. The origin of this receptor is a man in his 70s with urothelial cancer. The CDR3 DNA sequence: TGTGCCAGCAGCCTCGGACTAGCTGGGAAGTACTTC. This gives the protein CASSLGLAGKYF.